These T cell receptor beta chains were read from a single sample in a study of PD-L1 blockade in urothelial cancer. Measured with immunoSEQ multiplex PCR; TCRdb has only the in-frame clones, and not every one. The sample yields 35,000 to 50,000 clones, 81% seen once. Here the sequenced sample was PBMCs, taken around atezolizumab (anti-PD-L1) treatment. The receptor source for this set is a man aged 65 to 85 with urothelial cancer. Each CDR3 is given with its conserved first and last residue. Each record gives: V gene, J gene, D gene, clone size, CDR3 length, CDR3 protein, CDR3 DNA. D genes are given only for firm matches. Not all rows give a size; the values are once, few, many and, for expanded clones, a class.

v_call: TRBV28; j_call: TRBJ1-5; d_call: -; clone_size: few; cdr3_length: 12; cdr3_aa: CASSPGDQPQHF; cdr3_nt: TGTGCCAGCAGTCCCGGGGATCAGCCCCAGCATTTT
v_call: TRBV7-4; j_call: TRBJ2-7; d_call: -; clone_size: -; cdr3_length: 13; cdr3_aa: CASSLDRLYEQYF; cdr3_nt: TGTGCCAGCAGCTTAGACAGACTATACGAGCAGTACTTC
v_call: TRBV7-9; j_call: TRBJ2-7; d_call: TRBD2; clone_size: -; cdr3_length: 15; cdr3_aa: CASSLMSGGAGEQYF; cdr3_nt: TGTGCCAGCAGCTTAATGAGCGGGGGGGCGGGGGAGCAGTACTTC
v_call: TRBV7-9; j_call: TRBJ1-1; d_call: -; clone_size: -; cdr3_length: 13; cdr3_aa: CASRGDLTQGAFF; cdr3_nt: TGTGCCAGCAGGGGGGACTTAACACAAGGAGCTTTCTTT
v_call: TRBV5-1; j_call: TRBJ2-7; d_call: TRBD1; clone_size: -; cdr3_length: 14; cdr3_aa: CASSPYVDREEQYF; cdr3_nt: TGCGCCAGCAGTCCCTACGTGGACAGGGAAGAGCAGTACTTC
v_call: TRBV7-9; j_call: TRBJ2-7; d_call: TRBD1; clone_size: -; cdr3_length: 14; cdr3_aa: CASSVGDSTYEQYF; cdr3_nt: TGTGCCAGCAGCGTAGGGGACAGTACCTACGAGCAGTACTTC
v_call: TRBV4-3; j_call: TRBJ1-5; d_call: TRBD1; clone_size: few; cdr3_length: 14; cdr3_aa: CASSLTGVNQPQHF; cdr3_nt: TGCGCCAGCAGCCTAACAGGGGTCAATCAGCCCCAGCATTTT
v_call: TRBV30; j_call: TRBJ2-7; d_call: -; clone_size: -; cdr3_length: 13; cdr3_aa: CAWRERGAYEQYF; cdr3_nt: TGTGCCTGGAGGGAAAGGGGCGCCTACGAGCAGTACTTC
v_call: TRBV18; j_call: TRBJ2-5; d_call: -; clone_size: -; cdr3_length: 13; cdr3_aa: CASSPNSQETQYF; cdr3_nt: TGTGCCAGCTCACCAAACAGTCAAGAGACCCAGTACTTC
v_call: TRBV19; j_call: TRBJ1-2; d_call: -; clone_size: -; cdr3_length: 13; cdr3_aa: CASSSGYHYGYTF; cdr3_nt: TGTGCCAGTAGTAGCGGGTATCACTATGGCTACACCTTC
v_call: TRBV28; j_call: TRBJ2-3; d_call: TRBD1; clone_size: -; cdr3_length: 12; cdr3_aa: CASSLQGVRSYF; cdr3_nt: TGTGCCAGCAGTTTACAGGGGGTACGCTCGTATTTT
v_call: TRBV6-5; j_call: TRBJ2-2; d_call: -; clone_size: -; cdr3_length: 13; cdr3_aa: CASSEQGPGELFF; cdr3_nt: TGTGCCAGCAGCGAACAGGGCCCCGGGGAGCTGTTTTTT
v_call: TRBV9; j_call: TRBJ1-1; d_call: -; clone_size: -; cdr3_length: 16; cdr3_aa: CASSPPGRYPNTEAFF; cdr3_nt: TGTGCCAGCAGCCCCCCCGGCAGGTACCCGAACACTGAAGCTTTCTTT
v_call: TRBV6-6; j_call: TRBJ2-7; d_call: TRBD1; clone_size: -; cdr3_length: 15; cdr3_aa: CASSSRIVGPDRGNF; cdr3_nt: TGTGCCAGCAGTTCACGAATCGTCGGGCCGGACAGGGGAAACTTC
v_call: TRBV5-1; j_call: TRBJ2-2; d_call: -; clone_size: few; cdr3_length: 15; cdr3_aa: CASGPEGMNTGELFF; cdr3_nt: TGCGCCAGCGGACCAGAGGGAATGAACACCGGGGAGCTGTTTTTT